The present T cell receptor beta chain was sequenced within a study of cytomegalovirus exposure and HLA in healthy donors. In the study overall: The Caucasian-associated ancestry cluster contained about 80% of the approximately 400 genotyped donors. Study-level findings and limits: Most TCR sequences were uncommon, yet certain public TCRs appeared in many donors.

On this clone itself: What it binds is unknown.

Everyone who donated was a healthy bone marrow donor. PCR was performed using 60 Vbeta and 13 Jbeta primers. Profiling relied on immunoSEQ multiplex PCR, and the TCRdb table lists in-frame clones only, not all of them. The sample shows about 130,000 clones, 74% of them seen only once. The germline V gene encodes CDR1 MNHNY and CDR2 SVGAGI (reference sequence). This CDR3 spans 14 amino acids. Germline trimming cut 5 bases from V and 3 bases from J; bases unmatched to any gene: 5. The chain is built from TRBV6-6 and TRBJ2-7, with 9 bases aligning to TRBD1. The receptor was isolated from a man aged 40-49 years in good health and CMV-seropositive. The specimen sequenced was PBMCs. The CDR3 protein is CASSKGTGLYEQYF. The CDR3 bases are TGTGCCAGCAGTAAGGGGACAGGGCTCTACGAGCAGTACTTC.